The clone carrying this TCR beta chain was observed many times. In the library, each TCR cDNA molecule bore its own unique molecular identifier. Using its own MiXCR run on the 5' RACE reads, TCRdb lists one record per CDR3 protein. The table includes 20,000 to 25,000 distinct CDR3 sequences, about 4.7% detected once. The sample is drawn from a study of spatial heterogeneity in lung cancer. Study at large: Detection consistently yielded more beta chains than alpha chains. There were, on average, more than 8.5 raw-read appearances for each unique TCR and UMI combination.

Germline loops: CDR1 LGHNA, CDR2 YSLEER. The CDR3 spans 14 residues. The V end was cut by 0 bases, the J end by 0 bases, with 5 bases between. The time point is: sample taken at primary tumor resection. Unsorted tumor, nontumor lung tissue or cryopreserved PBMC supplied the whole RNA. This chain uses TRBV4-3 with TRBJ1-1, with no clear D. The receptor comes from a male donor with early-stage non-small cell lung cancer. This specimen was PBMCs, taken at surgery. The CDR3 sequence is CASSQERMNTEAFF. For the CDR3, the DNA is TGCGCCAGCAGCCAAGAAAGAATGAACACTGAAGCTTTCTTT.